The present entry profiles one T cell receptor (beta chain) with its context. The antigen remains undetermined. This entry is derived from a study of cytomegalovirus exposure and HLA in healthy donors. Produced via immunoSEQ multiplex PCR; TCRdb's table is partial and in-frame only. The profile shows 150,000 to 200,000 clones, more than 80% of them singletons. CDR3 size: 16 residues. Germline trimming cut 0 bases from V and 5 bases from J; bases unmatched to any gene: 9. The V gene's germline CDR1 is ENHRY and CDR2 SYGVKD. General observations from the study: Some TCR beta chains (roughly 150 of them) were listed as cytomegalovirus-associated.

This chain links TRBV10-3 with TRBJ2-7, with 8 positions matching TRBD2. Source material: PBMCs. This receptor was obtained from a man aged 18 to 30 in good health and CMV-seropositive. The CDR3 DNA sequence: TGTGCCATCAGTGAGTCGGGTCGGGAGGGCCGAAACGAGCAGTACTTC. Its protein is CAISESGREGRNEQYF.